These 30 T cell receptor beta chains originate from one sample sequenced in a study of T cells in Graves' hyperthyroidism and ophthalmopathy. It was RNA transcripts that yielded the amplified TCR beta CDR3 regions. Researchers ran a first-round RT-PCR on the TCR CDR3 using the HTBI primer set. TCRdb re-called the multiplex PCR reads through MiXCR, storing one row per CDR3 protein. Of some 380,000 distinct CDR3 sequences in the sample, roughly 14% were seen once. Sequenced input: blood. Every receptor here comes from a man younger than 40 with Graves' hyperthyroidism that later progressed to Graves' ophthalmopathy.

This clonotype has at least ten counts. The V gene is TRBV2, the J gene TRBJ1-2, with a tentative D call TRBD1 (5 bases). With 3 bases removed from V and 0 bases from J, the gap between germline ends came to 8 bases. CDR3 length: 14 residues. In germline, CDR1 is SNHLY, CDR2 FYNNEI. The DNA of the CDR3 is TGTGCCAGCAGTGACTTAGGGGCTAACTATGGCTACACCTTC. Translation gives CASSDLGANYGYTF. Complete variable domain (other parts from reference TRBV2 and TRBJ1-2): EPEVTQTPSHQVTQMGQEVILRCVPISNHLYFYWYRQILGQKVEFLVSFYNNEISEKSEIFDDQFSVERPDGSNFTLKIRSTKLEDSAMYFCASSDLGANYGYTFGSGTRLTVV.

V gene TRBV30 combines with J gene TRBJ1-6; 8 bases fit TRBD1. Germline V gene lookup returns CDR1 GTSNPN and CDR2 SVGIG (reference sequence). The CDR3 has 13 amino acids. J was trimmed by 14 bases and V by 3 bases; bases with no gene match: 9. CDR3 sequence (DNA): TGTGCCTGGAGCCGCGGACAGGGTATTTCCCTCCACTTT. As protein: CAWSRGQGISLHF.

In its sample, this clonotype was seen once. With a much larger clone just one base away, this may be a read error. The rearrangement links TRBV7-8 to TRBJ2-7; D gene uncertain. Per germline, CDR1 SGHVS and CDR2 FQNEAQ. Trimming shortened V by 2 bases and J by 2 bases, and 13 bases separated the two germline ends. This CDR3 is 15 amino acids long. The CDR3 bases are TGTGCCAGCAGCTTACTCAGTCGAAGCCCCTACGAGCAGTACTTC. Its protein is CASSLLSRSPYEQYF.

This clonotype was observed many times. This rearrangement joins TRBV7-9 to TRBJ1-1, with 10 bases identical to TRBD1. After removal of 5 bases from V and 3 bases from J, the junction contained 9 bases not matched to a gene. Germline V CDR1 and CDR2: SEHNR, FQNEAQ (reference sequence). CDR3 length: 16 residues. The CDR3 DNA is TGTGCCAGCAGCACGAACGACAGGGGGCTAGACACTGAAGCTTTCTTT. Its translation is CASSTNDRGLDTEAFF.

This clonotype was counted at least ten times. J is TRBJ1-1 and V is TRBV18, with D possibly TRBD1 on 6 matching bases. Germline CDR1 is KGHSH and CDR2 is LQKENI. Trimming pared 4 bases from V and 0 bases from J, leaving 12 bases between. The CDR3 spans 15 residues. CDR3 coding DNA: TGTGCCAGCTCACGTCCGACAGGAATGAACACTGAAGCTTTCTTT. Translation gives CASSRPTGMNTEAFF. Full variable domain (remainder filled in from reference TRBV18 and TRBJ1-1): NAGVMQNPRHLVRRRGQEARLRCSPMKGHSHVYWYRQLPEEGLKFMVYLQKENIIDESGMPKERFSAEFPKEGPSILRIQQVVRGDSAAYFCASSRPTGMNTEAFFGQGTRLTVV.

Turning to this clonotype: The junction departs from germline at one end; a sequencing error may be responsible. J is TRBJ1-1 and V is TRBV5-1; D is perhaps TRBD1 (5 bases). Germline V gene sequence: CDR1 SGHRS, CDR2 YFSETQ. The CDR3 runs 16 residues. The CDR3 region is CASSLMNLDTNTDAFF. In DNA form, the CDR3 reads TGCGCCAGCAGCTTGATGAATTTGGACACGAACACTGACGCTTTCTTT. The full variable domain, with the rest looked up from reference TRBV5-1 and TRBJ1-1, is KAGVTQTPRYLIKTRGQQVTLSCSPISGHRSVSWYQQTPGQGLQFLFEYFSETQRNKGNFPGRFSGRQFSNSRSEMNVSTLELGDSALYLCASSLMNLDTNTDAFFGQGTRLTVV.

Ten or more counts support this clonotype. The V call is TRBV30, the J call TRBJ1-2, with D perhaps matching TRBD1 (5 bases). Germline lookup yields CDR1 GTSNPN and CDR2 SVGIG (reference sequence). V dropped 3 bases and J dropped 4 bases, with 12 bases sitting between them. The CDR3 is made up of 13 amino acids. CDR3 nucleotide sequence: TGTGCCTGGAGACCAGGGTTGGGCTATGGCTACACCTTC. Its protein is CAWRPGLGYGYTF.

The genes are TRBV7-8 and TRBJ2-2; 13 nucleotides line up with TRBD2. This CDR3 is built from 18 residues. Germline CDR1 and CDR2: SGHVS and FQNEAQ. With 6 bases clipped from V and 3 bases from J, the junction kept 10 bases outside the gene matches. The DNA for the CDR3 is TGTGCCAGCAGGCCAGGACTAGCGGGAGTTGGCGACACCGGGGAGCTGTTTTTT. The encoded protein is CASRPGLAGVGDTGELFF.

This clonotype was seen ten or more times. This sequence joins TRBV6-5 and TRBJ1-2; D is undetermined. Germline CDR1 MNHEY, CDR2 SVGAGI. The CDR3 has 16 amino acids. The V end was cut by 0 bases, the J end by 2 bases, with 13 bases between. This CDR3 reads CASSYSLGGGNYGYTF. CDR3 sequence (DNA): TGTGCCAGCAGTTACTCTCTCGGCGGAGGGAACTATGGCTACACCTTC.

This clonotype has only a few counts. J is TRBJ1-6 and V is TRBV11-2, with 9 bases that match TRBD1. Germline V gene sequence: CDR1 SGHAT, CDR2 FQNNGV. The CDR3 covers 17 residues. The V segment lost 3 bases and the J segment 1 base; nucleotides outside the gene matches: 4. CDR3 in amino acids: CASSFGTGKSYNSPLHF. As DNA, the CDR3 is TGTGCCAGCAGCTTCGGGACAGGGAAATCCTATAATTCACCCCTCCACTTT.

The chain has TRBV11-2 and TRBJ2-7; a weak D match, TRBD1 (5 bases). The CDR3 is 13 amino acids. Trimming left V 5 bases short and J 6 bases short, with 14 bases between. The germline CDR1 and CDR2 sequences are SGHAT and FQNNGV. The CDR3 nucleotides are TGTGCCAGCAGCCCGTTTAAGGGGCGCGAGCAGTACTTC. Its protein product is CASSPFKGREQYF.

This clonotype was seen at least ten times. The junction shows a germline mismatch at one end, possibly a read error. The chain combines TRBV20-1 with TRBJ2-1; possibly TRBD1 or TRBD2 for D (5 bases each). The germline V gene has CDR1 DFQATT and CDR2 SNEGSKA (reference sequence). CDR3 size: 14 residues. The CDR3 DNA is TGCAGTGCGAGAGGGGTAAGTCTCTACAATGAGCAGTTCTTC. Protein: CSARGVSLYNEQFF.

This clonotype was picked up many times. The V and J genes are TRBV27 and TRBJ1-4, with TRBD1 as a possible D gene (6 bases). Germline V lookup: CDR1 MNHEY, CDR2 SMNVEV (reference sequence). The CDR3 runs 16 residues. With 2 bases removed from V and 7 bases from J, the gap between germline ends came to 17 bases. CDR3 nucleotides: TGTGCCAGCAGTTTAAACCCTAGGAACAGGGTTGAAAAACTGTTTTTT. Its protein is CASSLNPRNRVEKLFF.

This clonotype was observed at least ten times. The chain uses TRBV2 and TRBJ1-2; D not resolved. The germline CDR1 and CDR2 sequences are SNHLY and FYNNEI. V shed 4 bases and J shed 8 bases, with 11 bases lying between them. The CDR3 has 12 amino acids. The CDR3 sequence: CASSVVPRGYTF. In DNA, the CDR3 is TGTGCCAGCAGTGTAGTACCGCGGGGCTACACCTTC.

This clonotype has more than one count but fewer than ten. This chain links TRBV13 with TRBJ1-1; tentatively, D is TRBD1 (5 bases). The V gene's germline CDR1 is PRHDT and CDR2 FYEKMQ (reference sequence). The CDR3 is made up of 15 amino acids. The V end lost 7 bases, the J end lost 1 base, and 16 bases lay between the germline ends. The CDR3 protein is CASTPRGRANTEAFF. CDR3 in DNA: TGTGCCAGCACCCCCCGGGGCAGGGCGAACACTGAAGCTTTCTTT.

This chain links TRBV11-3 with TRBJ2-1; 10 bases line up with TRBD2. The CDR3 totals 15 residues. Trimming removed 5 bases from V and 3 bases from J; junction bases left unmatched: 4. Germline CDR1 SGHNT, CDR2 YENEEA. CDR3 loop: CASSAEREGYNEQFF. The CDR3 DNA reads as TGTGCCAGCAGCGCGGAGCGGGAGGGCTACAATGAGCAGTTCTTC.

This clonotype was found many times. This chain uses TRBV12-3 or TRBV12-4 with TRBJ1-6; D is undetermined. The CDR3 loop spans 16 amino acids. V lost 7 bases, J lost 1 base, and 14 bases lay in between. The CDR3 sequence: CASTNSGFSYNSPLHF. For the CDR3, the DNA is TGTGCCAGCACTAATTCAGGTTTTTCCTATAATTCACCCCTCCACTTT.

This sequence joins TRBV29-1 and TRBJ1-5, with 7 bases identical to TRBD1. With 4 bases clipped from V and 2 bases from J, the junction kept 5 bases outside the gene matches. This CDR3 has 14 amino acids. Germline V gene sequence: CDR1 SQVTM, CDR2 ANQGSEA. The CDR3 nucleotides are TGCAGCGTTGGGACAGGCATGGGCAATCAGCCCCAGCATTTT. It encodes CSVGTGMGNQPQHF.

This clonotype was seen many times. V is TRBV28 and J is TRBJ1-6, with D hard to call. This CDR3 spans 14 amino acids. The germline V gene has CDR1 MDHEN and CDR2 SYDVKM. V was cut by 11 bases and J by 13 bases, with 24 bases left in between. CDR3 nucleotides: TGTGCCGGGTGGATGGGAGCCTGGGGAAGGCCCCTCCACTTT. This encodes CAGWMGAWGRPLHF.

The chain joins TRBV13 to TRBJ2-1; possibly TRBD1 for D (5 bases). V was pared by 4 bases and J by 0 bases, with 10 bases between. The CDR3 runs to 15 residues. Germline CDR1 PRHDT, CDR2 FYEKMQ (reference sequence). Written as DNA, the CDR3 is TGTGCCAGCAGCTCGGACACAGACTCCTACAATGAGCAGTTCTTC. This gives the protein CASSSDTDSYNEQFF.

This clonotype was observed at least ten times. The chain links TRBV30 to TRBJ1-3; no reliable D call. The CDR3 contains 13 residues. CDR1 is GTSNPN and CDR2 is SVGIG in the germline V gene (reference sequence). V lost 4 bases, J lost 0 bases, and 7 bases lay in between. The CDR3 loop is CAWTANSGNTIYF. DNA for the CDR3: TGTGCCTGGACGGCCAACTCTGGAAACACCATATATTTT.

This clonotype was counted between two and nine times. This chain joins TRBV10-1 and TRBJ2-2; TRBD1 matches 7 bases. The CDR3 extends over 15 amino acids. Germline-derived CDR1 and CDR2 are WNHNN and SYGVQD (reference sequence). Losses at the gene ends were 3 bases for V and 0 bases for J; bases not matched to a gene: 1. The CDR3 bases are TGCGCCAGCAGTGACGGACAGGCGAACACCGGGGAGCTGTTTTTT. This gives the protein CASSDGQANTGELFF.

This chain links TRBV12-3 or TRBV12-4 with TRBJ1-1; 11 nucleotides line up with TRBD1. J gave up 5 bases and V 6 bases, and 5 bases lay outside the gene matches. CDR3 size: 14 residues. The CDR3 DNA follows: TGTGCCAGCAGCCGGGGACAGGGGGAGACTGAAGCTTTCTTT. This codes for CASSRGQGETEAFF.

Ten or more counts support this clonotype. Here the CDR3 DNA reads TGTGCCTGGAGAAGACAGAACACTGAAGCTTTCTTT. Translated: CAWRRQNTEAFF. V and J are TRBV30 and TRBJ1-1; D is unclear. The CDR3 sequence is 12 residues long. Germline CDR1 GTSNPN, CDR2 SVGIG (reference sequence). The V end lost 3 bases, the J end lost 1 base, and 6 bases lay between the germline ends.

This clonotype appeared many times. CDR3 sequence: CASSIDPGPREQYF. CDR3 in DNA: TGTGCCAGCAGCATCGATCCGGGACCCCGCGAGCAGTACTTC. The chain joins TRBV11-2 to TRBJ2-7, with D perhaps given as TRBD1 or TRBD2 (5 bases each). The CDR3 runs to 14 residues. Germline-derived CDR1 and CDR2 are SGHAT and FQNNGV. With 5 bases removed from V and 6 bases from J, the gap between germline ends came to 17 bases.

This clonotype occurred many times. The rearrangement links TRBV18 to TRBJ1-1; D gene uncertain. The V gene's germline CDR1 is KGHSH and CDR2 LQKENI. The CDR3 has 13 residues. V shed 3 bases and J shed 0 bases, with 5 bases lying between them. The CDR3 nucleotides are TGTGCCAGCTCACCGGATATGAACACTGAAGCTTTCTTT. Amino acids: CASSPDMNTEAFF.

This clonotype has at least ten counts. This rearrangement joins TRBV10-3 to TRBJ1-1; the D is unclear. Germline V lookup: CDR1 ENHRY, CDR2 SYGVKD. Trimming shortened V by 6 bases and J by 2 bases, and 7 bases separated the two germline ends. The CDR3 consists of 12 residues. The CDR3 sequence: CAIREVNTEAFF. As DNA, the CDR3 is TGTGCCATCAGGGAGGTAAACACTGAAGCTTTCTTT.

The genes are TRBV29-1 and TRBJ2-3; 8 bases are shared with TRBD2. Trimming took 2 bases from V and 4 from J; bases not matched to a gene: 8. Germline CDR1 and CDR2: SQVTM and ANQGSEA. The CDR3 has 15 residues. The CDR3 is CSVESAGAGSDTQYF. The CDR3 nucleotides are TGCAGCGTTGAATCAGCGGGGGCTGGGTCAGATACGCAGTATTTT.

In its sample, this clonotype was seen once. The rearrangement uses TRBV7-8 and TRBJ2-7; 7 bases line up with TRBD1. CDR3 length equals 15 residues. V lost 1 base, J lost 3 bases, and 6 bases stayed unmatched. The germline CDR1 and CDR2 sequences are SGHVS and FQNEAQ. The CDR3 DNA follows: TGTGCCAGCAGCTTAGTCAGGGGGAGTTTCTACGAGCAGTACTTC. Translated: CASSLVRGSFYEQYF.

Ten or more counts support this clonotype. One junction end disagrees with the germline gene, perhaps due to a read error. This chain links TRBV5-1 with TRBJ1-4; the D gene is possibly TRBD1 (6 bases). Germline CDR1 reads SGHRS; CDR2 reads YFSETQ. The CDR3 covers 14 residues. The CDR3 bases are TGTGCCAGCAGTTGGACAGCTACTAATGAAAAACTGTTTTTT. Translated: CASSWTATNEKLFF.